This TCR beta chain emerged from a study of CXCR3-negative and CXCR3-positive naive CD8 T cells. Study-wide findings and caveats: PBMCs showed partially decreased CXCR3 expression after cryopreservation, and most assays used fresh PBMCs. Whereas memory cells differed, naive CXCR3-negative and CXCR3-positive cells shared similar TRBV-TRBJ usage. Similar levels of surface CD5 were seen between naive subsets; TCR strength was inferred from TRB CDR3 properties. Memory CD8+ T cell repertoires were far less diverse than both naive subsets.

A word on this clonotype: The antigen remains unidentified.

The method, 5' RACE with UMI labels, was used to prepare the TRB cDNA libraries. TCRdb reprocessed the 5' RACE reads and stores each CDR3 protein as one record, lacking DNA. With 30,000 to 40,000 distinct CDR3 sequences in the sample, the ten largest clones hold about 15%. What was sequenced was memory CD8+ T cells from blood. The TCR was taken from a human donor in good health. Some clones in this sample may be carry-over from other donors' samples.

The CDR3 region is CASSPRTSSYEQYF. The chain links TRBV9 to TRBJ2-7; TCRdb selects TRBD2, and the lack of DNA leaves this call unchecked. Germline V CDR1 and CDR2: SGDLS, YYNGEE. The CDR3 runs 14 residues.